This TCR beta chain was captured in a study of neoadjuvant anti-PD-1 for oral cavity cancer (dated by TCRdb to the early 2020s). As for the study more broadly: Before curative-intent surgical resection, most patients were given three to four biweekly doses of nivolumab at 3 mg/kg. Patients without progression received a fourth nivolumab dose around day 43 and underwent definitive surgical resection on days 50-56. Under RECIST 1.1, a patient counted as a responder if showing complete response, partial response or stable disease, and as a non-responder if showing progression. The parent correlative cohort had over ten patients and a response rate of 30% to 35%.

General findings and caveats noted by the study authors: Only three patients per response group were included in the TCR analyses, and larger cohorts for validation were called for by the authors. Higher pretreatment blood TCRbeta clonality and lower post-treatment tumor TCRbeta clonality were correlated with higher pretreatment blood Treg/Th17 ratios. Larger post-treatment sizes of preexisting intratumoral clones correlated with greater tumor shrinkage, suggesting expansion of preexisting clones contributed to response.

The time point label of this sample denotes: after neoadjuvant nivolumab, at surgical resection. Patients had been newly diagnosed with stage II-IVA oral cavity squamous cell carcinoma, and no prior systemic or radiation treatment had been given to the patients. The cohort was made up of patients with locally advanced, HPV-negative oral cavity squamous cell carcinoma. The samples were obtained from a longitudinal correlative study of a single-arm phase II trial testing neoadjuvant nivolumab in oral cavity squamous cell carcinoma. Subject-matched pre- and post-treatment PBMCs and tumors from three responders and three non-responders were subjected to genomic DNA-based TCRbeta sequencing. The Maxwell RSC DNA from Tissue kit was used to isolate genomic DNA from tumor tissue. Including cysteine and phenylalanine, the CDR3 has 13 amino acids. Only the CDR3 DNA stays, 39 bases, in frame from base 1. At the junction V is shortened by 1 base and J by 5 bases; bases outside the gene matches: 3. Sequences GTSNPN (CDR1) and SVGIG (CDR2) are obtained from the germline V gene (reference sequence).

For survey sequencing of tumor libraries, mostly approximately 4.4 ug of input genomic DNA was used, and two replicates were run per sample. The immunoSEQ hsTCRbeta kit was used to prepare TCRbeta libraries, following the manufacturer's instructions. The completed libraries were mixed into a single pool at 3 nM, then sequenced with an Illumina NovaSeq 6000 S4 flow cell. The study's own analysis went as follows. The immunoSEQ Analyzer was used for raw data preprocessing and quality control. The analysis was restricted to productive rearrangements, with each unique CDR3 amino acid sequence defining a clonotype. Using the R package tcR, the researchers computed the Gini-Simpson index as their estimate of repertoire clonality. Student's t test was used to compare Gini indices, and Pearson correlation was used to assess associations with tumor size change. In TCRdb, the immuneACCESS table is reduced to in-frame sequences with V and J assigned. These tables do not hold every clone; where another copy was compared, an unresolved V gene accounts for under half, and the others remain unexplained. V, J and clone size derive from that table, while D and trimming were established from the DNA sequence. The sample table shows under 25,000 clones, and roughly 30% are seen once. The ten largest make up around 15% of the sample.

A word on this clone: The antigen it binds to is not known. The sample holds no much larger clone one base away, and base qualities are not on file.

This TCR derives from a person aged 35-79 years with oral cavity squamous cell carcinoma. This chain is built from TRBV30 and TRBJ2-3, with TRBD1 matching 7 junction bases. The source material was tumor tissue, sampled after nivolumab (anti-PD-1) treatment. The CDR3 reads as follows: CAWSGGQEDTQYF. The DNA is TGTGCCTGGAGTGGCGGACAGGAAGATACGCAGTATTTT.